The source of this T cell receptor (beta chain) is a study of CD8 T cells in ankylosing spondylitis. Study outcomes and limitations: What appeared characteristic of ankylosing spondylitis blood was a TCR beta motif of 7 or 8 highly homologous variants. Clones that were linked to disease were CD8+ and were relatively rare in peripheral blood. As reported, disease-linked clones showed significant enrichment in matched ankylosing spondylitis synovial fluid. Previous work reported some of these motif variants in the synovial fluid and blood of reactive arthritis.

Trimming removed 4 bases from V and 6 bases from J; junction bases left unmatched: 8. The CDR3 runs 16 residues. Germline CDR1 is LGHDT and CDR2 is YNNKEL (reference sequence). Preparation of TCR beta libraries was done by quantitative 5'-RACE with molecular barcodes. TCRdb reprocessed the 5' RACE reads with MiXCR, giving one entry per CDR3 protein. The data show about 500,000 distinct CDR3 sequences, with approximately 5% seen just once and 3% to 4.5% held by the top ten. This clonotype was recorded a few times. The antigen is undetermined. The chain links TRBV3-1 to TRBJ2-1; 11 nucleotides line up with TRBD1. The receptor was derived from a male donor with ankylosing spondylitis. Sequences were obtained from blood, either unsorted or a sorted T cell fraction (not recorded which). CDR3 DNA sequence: TGTGCCAGCAGCCGAGGGACAGGGGGGAATTTCAATGAGCAGTTCTTC. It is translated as CASSRGTGGNFNEQFF.